What follows are 24 T cell receptor beta chains derived from one specimen sequenced in a study of blood T cell repertoires in COVID-19. Libraries were prepared by immunoSEQ multiplex PCR; TCRdb keeps only in-frame clonotypes and omits some of them. The repertoire holds fewer than 250,000 clones, with about 91% as singletons. The sequencing sample was made of peripheral blood. The source of these receptors is a man aged 25 to 45 with acute or convalescent COVID-19.

In this sample, this clone turned up once. The rearrangement links TRBV27 to TRBJ2-5, with D uncertain. The V and J ends lost 4 bases and 4 bases respectively, with 10 bases between them. This CDR3 spans 13 amino acids. CDR1 and CDR2 (germline): MNHEY, SMNVEV (reference sequence). This CDR3 reads CASSSFTRETQYF. DNA for the CDR3: TGTGCCAGCAGTTCCTTTACACGAGAGACCCAGTACTTC.

The V call is TRBV9, the J call TRBJ1-4; possible D gene TRBD1, 6 bases. This CDR3 has 13 residues. CDR1 and CDR2 from the germline V gene are SGDLS and YYNGEE. V lost 3 bases and J lost 8, with 11 bases in between. The CDR3 bases are TGTGCCAGCAGCGCAGGGGTCTGGGAAAAACTGTTTTTT. Amino acids: CASSAGVWEKLFF.

The J gene is TRBJ1-6, the V gene TRBV27; 9 nucleotides align to TRBD1. CDR3 length equals 15 residues. Germline assignment: CDR1 MNHEY and CDR2 SMNVEV (reference sequence). With 5 bases clipped from V and 9 bases from J, the junction kept 8 bases outside the gene matches. CDR3 nucleotide sequence: TGTGCCAGCAGTCCGGGACAGGGTAGCAGTTCACCCCTCCACTTT. Translated, it gives CASSPGQGSSSPLHF.

The chain has TRBV28 and TRBJ2-1, with a tentative D call TRBD2 (5 bases). Germline CDR1 and CDR2: MDHEN and SYDVKM. Trimming stripped 6 bases from V and 6 bases from J, with 12 bases between. CDR3 length: 13 residues. This CDR3 reads CASSRRPINEQFF. The CDR3 DNA sequence: TGTGCCAGCAGCAGGAGGCCTATCAATGAGCAGTTCTTC.

This clone was recorded only once. The rearrangement links TRBV5-1 to TRBJ2-1; possible D gene TRBD1, 5 bases. The CDR3 extends over 13 amino acids. Trimming removed 4 bases at V and 7 bases at J, with 12 bases between. From germline, CDR1 is SGHRS and CDR2 YFSETQ. In nucleotides, the CDR3 is TGCGCCAGCAGCACCAGGGAATTGAATGAGCAGTTCTTC. Protein product: CASSTRELNEQFF.

The chain uses TRBV3-1 (or the pseudogene TRBV3-2) and TRBJ1-5; D unresolved. V lost 1 base and J lost 1, with 5 bases in between. The CDR3 has 14 amino acids. Germline V gene data show CDR1 as LGHDT and CDR2 as YNNKEL (reference sequence). CDR3 in amino acids: CASSQGTSNQPQHF. As DNA, the CDR3 is TGTGCCAGCAGCCAAGGCACAAGCAATCAGCCCCAGCATTTT.

This rearrangement joins TRBV12-3 or TRBV12-4 to TRBJ1-1; D not resolved. The CDR3 covers 12 residues. V shed 2 bases and J shed 7 bases, with 8 bases lying between them. The CDR3 DNA is TGTGCCAGCAGTTTATACATTAATGAAGCTTTCTTT. Translating it yields CASSLYINEAFF.

With respect to this clone: Germline and junction disagree at one end, which may indicate a read error. The chain joins TRBV7-7 to TRBJ2-5; D uncertain. The CDR3 extends over 14 amino acids. Germline loops: CDR1 SSHAT, CDR2 FNYEAQ (reference sequence). For the CDR3, the DNA is TGTGCTAGCAGCTTAACGGCGGCACAAGAGACCCAGTACTTC. Translation: CASSLTAAQETQYF.

The chain couples TRBV5-6 to TRBJ1-1, with 12 nucleotides matching TRBD1. Germline loops: CDR1 SGHDT, CDR2 YYEEEE. CDR3 length: 15 amino acids. V shed 4 bases and J 6 bases; nucleotides not matched to a gene: 7. CDR3 coding DNA: TGTGCCAGCAGCACGACGAGGGACAGGGGGCCTGAAGCTTTCTTT. Translation: CASSTTRDRGPEAFF.

This clone appeared once. The chain links TRBV28 to TRBJ2-1; 12 bases match TRBD1. V lost 7 bases, J lost 8 bases, and 9 bases stayed unmatched. Germline values: CDR1 MDHEN, CDR2 SYDVKM. The CDR3 covers 15 residues. The CDR3: CASNTQGTGGDEQFF. The CDR3 DNA sequence: TGTGCCAGCAACACTCAAGGGACAGGGGGCGATGAGCAGTTCTTC.

This chain connects TRBV6-5 to TRBJ1-6, with D hard to call. Trimming stripped 6 bases from V and 9 bases from J, with 18 bases between. This CDR3 is 15 amino acids long. Germline V CDR1 and CDR2: MNHEY, SVGAGI. Here the CDR3 DNA reads TGTGCCAGCAGCGCCGACGGTGCGGCCAGTTCACCCCTCCACTTT. Protein: CASSADGAASSPLHF.

This chain connects TRBV4-1 to TRBJ2-6; 7 nucleotides align to TRBD1. The CDR3 totals 16 residues. J lost 0 bases, V lost 6 bases, and 5 bases had no gene match. Germline CDR1 MGHRA, CDR2 YSYEKL. CDR3: CASSPRDSSGANVLTF. The CDR3 DNA reads as TGCGCCAGCAGTCCGAGGGACAGCTCTGGGGCCAACGTCCTGACTTTC.

J is TRBJ2-3 and V is TRBV15; 7 nucleotides line up with TRBD1. The germline V gene has CDR1 LNHNV and CDR2 YYDKDF (reference sequence). The CDR3 extends over 15 amino acids. J was trimmed by 2 bases and V by 3 bases; bases with no gene match: 5. DNA of the CDR3: TGTGCCACCAGCAGCTTGACAGGGCCCACAGATACGCAGTATTTT. Protein sequence: CATSSLTGPTDTQYF. Together with reference TRBV15 and TRBJ2-3, the CDR3 gives the full variable domain: DAMVIQNPRYQVTQFGKPVTLSCSQTLNHNVMYWYQQKSSQAPKLLFHYYDKDFNNEADTPDNFQSRRPNTSFCFLDIRSPGLGDTAMYLCATSSLTGPTDTQYFGPGTRLTVL.

The genes are TRBV5-1 and TRBJ2-7; possibly TRBD2 for D (5 bases). There are 15 residues in the CDR3. V was shortened by 0 bases and J by 2 bases, with 12 bases between the two germline ends. CDR1 SGHRS and CDR2 YFSETQ come from the germline V gene. CDR3 in DNA: TGCGCCAGCAGCTTGGGCTCCAGAGGGCCCTACGAGCAGTACTTC. Protein sequence: CASSLGSRGPYEQYF.

This chain uses TRBV7-9 with TRBJ2-3, with 7 bases that match TRBD1. Looked up from germline, CDR1 is SEHNR and CDR2 is FQNEAQ (reference sequence). V gave up 6 bases and J gave up 3 bases; unmatched junction bases: 3. The CDR3 is 13 residues long. CDR3 DNA sequence: TGTGCCAGCAGGCGACAGGGAACAGATACGCAGTATTTT. Translating it yields CASRRQGTDTQYF.

This clone was found once. V gene TRBV20-1 combines with J gene TRBJ2-7, with 9 bases identical to TRBD1. The CDR3 spans 11 residues. Germline-derived CDR1 and CDR2 are DFQATT and SNEGSKA (reference sequence). The CDR3 DNA is TGCAAAGTCGGGACAGGGAGTGAGCAGTACTTC. Translated, it gives CKVGTGSEQYF.

This chain connects TRBV7-9 to TRBJ1-1; D unclear. The CDR3 consists of 12 residues. Germline V lookup: CDR1 SEHNR, CDR2 FQNEAQ (reference sequence). V dropped 0 bases and J dropped 7 bases, with 6 bases sitting between them. The CDR3 DNA is TGTGCCAGCAGCTTAGCGCGATATGAAGCTTTCTTT. It specifies CASSLARYEAFF.

This clone was observed a handful of times. This chain connects TRBV7-6 to TRBJ2-7, with D tentatively TRBD2 (5 bases). V lost 5 bases to trimming and J lost 0 bases, with 14 bases between them. The germline V gene encodes CDR1 SGHVS and CDR2 FNYEAQ. The CDR3 loop spans 15 amino acids. The CDR3 DNA follows: TGTGCCAGCAGCGCGAACGGACTTAACTCCTACGAGCAGTACTTC. The encoded protein is CASSANGLNSYEQYF.

Here the CDR3 DNA reads TGTGCCAGCAGCGCAATTTTTCCTTCGGGGGGGCTTCATACAGATACGCAGTATTTT. As protein: CASSAIFPSGGLHTDTQYF. The gene calls are TRBV9 and TRBJ2-3, with 8 bases that match TRBD2. The CDR3 is 19 amino acids. CDR1 is SGDLS and CDR2 is YYNGEE in the germline V gene. V shed 3 bases, J shed 3 bases, and the junction held 18 bases outside the gene matches.

The J gene is TRBJ1-1, the V gene TRBV14, with 9 bases fitting TRBD1. Looked up from germline, CDR1 is SGHDN and CDR2 is FVKESK. The V gene end was trimmed by 2 bases and the J gene end by 5 bases; junction bases not matched to a gene: 6. The CDR3 contains 15 residues. The CDR3 sequence is CASSQTIDRGTEAFF. CDR3 DNA sequence: TGTGCCAGCAGCCAAACTATTGACAGGGGGACTGAAGCTTTCTTT.

A few counts support this clone. The rearrangement joins TRBV5-1 to TRBJ1-2; weak D call: TRBD1 (6 bases). The length of the CDR3 is 12 residues. Trimming pared 3 bases from V and 7 bases from J, leaving 10 bases between. Germline assignment: CDR1 SGHRS and CDR2 YFSETQ. CDR3 nucleotides: TGCGCCAGCAGCTGGGGGACAAGTGGCTACACCTTC. It encodes CASSWGTSGYTF.

The V and J genes are TRBV18 and TRBJ2-3, with D uncertain. The germline V gene encodes CDR1 KGHSH and CDR2 LQKENI. This CDR3 is built from 15 residues. V was clipped by 0 bases and J by 1 base, with 8 bases between them. DNA of the CDR3: TGTGCCAGCTCACCACCCAGTCCTCGCACAGATACGCAGTATTTT. This sequence encodes CASSPPSPRTDTQYF. Full variable domain (rest looked up from reference TRBV18 and TRBJ2-3): NAGVMQNPRHLVRRRGQEARLRCSPMKGHSHVYWYRQLPEEGLKFMVYLQKENIIDESGMPKERFSAEFPKEGPSILRIQQVVRGDSAAYFCASSPPSPRTDTQYFGPGTRLTVL.

This sequence joins TRBV13 and TRBJ1-1, with 9 bases that match TRBD1. V was pared by 1 base and J by 3 bases, with 9 bases of the junction left unmatched. Germline V gene lookup returns CDR1 PRHDT and CDR2 FYEKMQ (reference sequence). The CDR3 sequence is 17 residues long. The CDR3 sequence: CASSLARRQGGDTEAFF. The CDR3 DNA reads TGTGCCAGCAGCTTAGCAAGGAGACAGGGGGGGGACACTGAAGCTTTCTTT. The whole variable domain, filled in from reference TRBV13 and TRBJ1-1, reads AAGVIQSPRHLIKEKRETATLKCYPIPRHDTVYWYQQGPGQDPQFLISFYEKMQSDKGSIPDRFSAQQFSDYHSELNMSSLELGDSALYFCASSLARRQGGDTEAFFGQGTRLTVV.

The chain recombines TRBV5-1 with TRBJ2-2; 11 nucleotides match TRBD1. The junction had 2 bases not matched to a gene; V was cut back by 3 bases and J by 7 bases. From germline, CDR1 is SGHRS and CDR2 YFSETQ. This CDR3 is 14 amino acids long. This chain's CDR3 is CASSSGQGVGELFF. As DNA, the CDR3 is TGCGCCAGCAGCTCGGGACAGGGGGTCGGGGAGCTGTTTTTT.